These 24 T cell receptor beta chains came from one sample sequenced in a study of early T cells in non-severe SARS-CoV-2 infection. A single record per CDR3 protein comes from TCRdb applying MiXCR to the 5' RACE reads. This repertoire shows approximately 32,000 distinct CDR3 sequences, around 3.9% found once; its top ten account for approximately 6.3%. Input material: whole blood. The receptors derive from an adult who was a healthcare worker with PCR-confirmed SARS-CoV-2 infection or an uninfected control (not recorded which).

This clonotype was counted only a few times. This chain joins TRBV6-2 or TRBV6-3 and TRBJ2-7, with 11 bases fitting TRBD1. CDR1 is MNHEY and CDR2 is SVGEGT in the germline V gene. The CDR3 consists of 12 residues. V trimming: 10 bases; J trimming: 7 bases; junction bases outside the gene matches: 6. The CDR3 loop is CATGQGAGEQYF. CDR3 nucleotides: TGTGCCACCGGACAGGGGGCTGGGGAGCAGTACTTC.

This clonotype was seen ten or more times. This sequence joins TRBV7-9 and TRBJ2-5; D might be TRBD1 (6 bases). The CDR3 is 14 amino acids. The V end lost 5 bases, the J end lost 5 bases, and 15 bases lay between the germline ends. Germline V gives CDR1 SEHNR, CDR2 FQNEAQ (reference sequence). Written as DNA, the CDR3 is TGTGCCAGCAGCCCTGGACGGCAGGGGGAGACCCAGTACTTC. It codes for CASSPGRQGETQYF.

The sample holds many counts of this clonotype. The V call is TRBV6-5, the J call TRBJ2-3; TRBD1 aligns across 8 bases. The CDR3 covers 16 residues. Germline CDR1 is MNHEY and CDR2 is SVGAGI. The V segment lost 5 bases and the J segment 3 bases; nucleotides outside the gene matches: 10. CDR3: CASSRTGNLRTDTQYF. CDR3 nucleotides: TGTGCCAGCAGTAGGACAGGGAACCTTAGGACAGATACGCAGTATTTT.

This clonotype appeared many times. V gene TRBV12-3 or TRBV12-4 combines with J gene TRBJ2-7; D possibly uses TRBD1 or TRBD2 (5 bases each). This CDR3 is 13 amino acids long. The germline V and J ends were trimmed by 6 bases and 3 bases, with 12 bases remaining between them. CDR3 amino acids: CASSPGPDYEQYF. CDR3 in DNA: TGTGCCAGCAGCCCGGGACCAGACTACGAGCAGTACTTC.

The V call is TRBV7-2, the J call TRBJ1-2, with TRBD1 matching 7 bases. The germline gives CDR1 SGHTA, CDR2 FQGNSA. Trimming at V came to 0 bases and at J to 7 bases, leaving 2 bases not matched to a gene. The CDR3 consists of 13 residues. This CDR3 is CASSLAGTVGYTF. The CDR3 bases are TGTGCCAGCAGCTTAGCGGGGACAGTTGGCTACACCTTC.

This clonotype was recorded many times. V and J are TRBV7-2 and TRBJ1-2; D gene uncertain. The CDR3 extends over 13 amino acids. Germline V gene lookup returns CDR1 SGHTA and CDR2 FQGNSA. With 1 base removed from V and 5 bases from J, the gap between germline ends came to 8 bases. The CDR3 DNA reads as TGTGCCAGCAGCTTAGTAGCGGGGTATGGCTACACCTTC. It encodes CASSLVAGYGYTF.

The V gene is TRBV27, the J gene TRBJ2-7; D is possibly TRBD1 (5 bases). The CDR3 is made up of 15 amino acids. The V gene lost 6 bases and the J gene lost 1 base, with 16 bases spanning the gap. Germline CDR1 MNHEY, CDR2 SMNVEV (reference sequence). The CDR3 DNA reads TGTGCCAGCAGACTACGAAGGGGAAATTCCTACGAGCAGTACTTC. This gives the protein CASRLRRGNSYEQYF.

This clonotype was counted at least ten times. This rearrangement joins TRBV18 to TRBJ2-3; D is uncertain. V was trimmed by 5 bases and J by 1 base, leaving 13 bases between them. Germline V gene lookup returns CDR1 KGHSH and CDR2 LQKENI. The CDR3 contains 15 residues. CDR3 amino acids: CASSDQSVGTDTQYF. The CDR3 region has the DNA TGTGCCAGCTCAGACCAATCGGTAGGCACAGATACGCAGTATTTT.

This clonotype came up many times. This sequence joins TRBV7-6 and TRBJ2-2; D is ambiguous. V gave up 2 bases and J gave up 1 base, with 5 bases separating them. Germline values: CDR1 SGHVS, CDR2 FNYEAQ. This CDR3 has 14 amino acids. The CDR3 DNA follows: TGTGCCAGCAGCTTAAAACAGAACACCGGGGAGCTGTTTTTT. Translation gives CASSLKQNTGELFF. The full variable domain, with the rest looked up from reference TRBV7-6 and TRBJ2-2, is GAGVSQSPRYKVTKRGQDVALRCDPISGHVSLYWYRQALGQGPEFLTYFNYEAQQDKSGLPNDRFSAERPEGSISTLTIQRTEQRDSAMYRCASSLKQNTGELFFGEGSRLTVL.

This clonotype was picked up many times. This chain connects TRBV6-2 or TRBV6-3 to TRBJ2-3, with D possibly matching TRBD1 (5 bases). The CDR3 loop spans 14 amino acids. With 9 bases removed from V and 2 bases from J, the gap between germline ends came to 15 bases. Germline CDR1 is MNHEY and CDR2 is SVGEGT. The CDR3 coding sequence is TGTGCCAGTAAATTGTGGACACACACAGATACGCAGTATTTT. It is translated as CASKLWTHTDTQYF.

This clonotype was observed at least ten times. The chain uses TRBV6-5 and TRBJ2-3; maybe TRBD2 (5 bases). The ends were cut back, 0 bases at V and 0 bases at J, with 13 bases in the middle. The V gene's germline CDR1 is MNHEY and CDR2 SVGAGI. The CDR3 extends over 17 amino acids. The CDR3 region is CASSYSRARTSTDTQYF. The CDR3 region has the DNA TGTGCCAGCAGTTACTCGAGGGCTAGAACTAGCACAGATACGCAGTATTTT.

This clonotype has ten or more counts. The chain couples TRBV7-2 to TRBJ2-2; the D is unclear. The germline V and J ends were trimmed by 5 bases and 7 bases, with 8 bases remaining between them. The CDR3 is 12 residues long. CDR1 SGHTA and CDR2 FQGNSA come from the germline V gene. The CDR3 DNA reads as TGTGCCAGCAGCCCTTTGTTCGGGGAGCTGTTTTTT. Translated, it gives CASSPLFGELFF.

This clonotype was seen many times. V usage is TRBV3-2 and J usage is TRBJ2-1; the D call in the table, TRBD2, was not verified against the DNA. TRBV3-2 is a pseudogene locus. The CDR3 extends over 14 amino acids. The CDR3 DNA sequence: TGTGCCAGCAGCCAAGATTTAATTGGGCCAGCGGAGTTCTTC. Translation gives CASSQDLIGPAEFF.

Ten or more counts support this clonotype. The chain uses TRBV12-3 or TRBV12-4 and TRBJ1-2; tentative D call: TRBD1 (5 bases). The CDR3 is 15 amino acids. Trimming left V 7 bases short and J 3 bases short, with 18 bases between. CDR3 sequence: CASTPGHKTDYGYTF. CDR3 DNA sequence: TGTGCCAGCACGCCGGGCCACAAGACAGACTATGGCTACACCTTC.

In this sample, this clonotype turned up many times. The V gene is TRBV5-1, the J gene TRBJ2-7; TRBD1 is a possible D gene (7 bases). The CDR3 is 18 amino acids. The germline gives CDR1 SGHRS, CDR2 YFSETQ. Trimming removed 0 bases at V and 0 bases at J, with 19 bases between. CDR3 sequence: CASSLGRAQGGSSYEQYF. The CDR3 DNA reads TGCGCCAGCAGCTTGGGAAGGGCGCAGGGGGGAAGCTCCTACGAGCAGTACTTC.

This clonotype has a count of ten or more. The gene calls are TRBV10-3 and TRBJ2-2; 8 bases fit TRBD1. The CDR3 contains 14 residues. The V and J ends lost 6 bases and 4 bases, in that order; junction bases with no gene match: 4. CDR1 and CDR2 (germline): ENHRY, SYGVKD. The CDR3 loop is CAISPGGGTGELFF. The CDR3 DNA sequence: TGTGCCATCAGCCCAGGGGGCGGCACCGGGGAGCTGTTTTTT.

CDR3 residues: CASSFPPLNTYEQYF. CDR3 nucleotide sequence: TGTGCCAGCAGTTTTCCACCTCTTAACACCTACGAGCAGTACTTC. The V call is TRBV28, the J call TRBJ2-7; D not resolved. The CDR3 contains 15 residues. Trimming took off 3 bases at V and 2 bases at J, with 14 bases between the two ends. Germline values: CDR1 MDHEN, CDR2 SYDVKM.

Many counts were recorded for this clonotype. V usage is TRBV6-6 and J usage is TRBJ2-1, with D perhaps TRBD1 (7 bases). The V gene's germline CDR1 is MNHNY and CDR2 SVGAGI (reference sequence). The CDR3 is 14 amino acids. Trimming shortened V by 6 bases and J by 9 bases, and 18 bases separated the two germline ends. CDR3 sequence (DNA): TGTGCCAGCAGCTCCCTGGCAGGGGGAGGTGAGCAGTTCTTC. It is translated as CASSSLAGGGEQFF.

This clonotype has more than one count but fewer than ten. The V and J genes are TRBV5-1 and TRBJ2-5; D is undetermined. V was shortened by 0 bases and J by 5 bases, with 14 bases between the two germline ends. Germline V gene data show CDR1 as SGHRS and CDR2 as YFSETQ. The CDR3 runs to 15 residues. CDR3 sequence: CASSLVPDPMETQYF. The CDR3 nucleotides are TGCGCCAGCAGCTTGGTGCCGGACCCAATGGAGACCCAGTACTTC.

This clonotype was detected only a few times. V and J are TRBV2 and TRBJ1-1; weak D call: TRBD1 (5 bases). This CDR3 is 14 amino acids long. The V gene's germline CDR1 is SNHLY and CDR2 FYNNEI. V lost 9 bases and J lost 3, with 17 bases in between. The CDR3 nucleotides are TGTGCCAGACGGGCGGGGGGTTCGGACACTGAAGCTTTCTTT. Amino acids: CARRAGGSDTEAFF.

In this sample, this clonotype turned up many times. The chain employs TRBV6-2 or TRBV6-3 and TRBJ2-1, with TRBD2 matching 7 bases. Trimming at V came to 6 bases and at J to 9 bases, leaving 14 bases not matched to a gene. The CDR3 is 15 residues long. CDR1 MNHEY and CDR2 SVGEGT come from the germline V gene. The chain's CDR3 is CASSTGGPPYGEQFF. The CDR3 bases are TGTGCCAGCAGCACGGGAGGCCCGCCTTACGGTGAGCAGTTCTTC.

This clonotype has a count of ten or more. This sequence joins TRBV7-6 and TRBJ2-2, with D perhaps given as TRBD1 or TRBD2 (5 bases each). Germline V gene data show CDR1 as SGHVS and CDR2 as FNYEAQ. The length of the CDR3 is 17 residues. V was shortened by 3 bases and J by 5 bases, with 19 bases between the two germline ends. The CDR3 is CASSFSPGTDGTGELFF. CDR3 nucleotide sequence: TGTGCCAGCAGCTTTTCCCCCGGGACGGATGGAACCGGGGAGCTGTTTTTT.

This clonotype was seen many times. The chain uses TRBV7-2 and TRBJ1-4; no reliable D call. From germline, CDR1 is SGHTA and CDR2 FQGNSA. This CDR3 region has 13 residues. V was pared by 5 bases and J by 8 bases, with 12 bases between. CDR3 coding DNA: TGTGCCAGCAGCCGATTCTTGGACGAAAAACTGTTTTTT. It is translated as CASSRFLDEKLFF.

This clonotype was observed at least ten times. The chain carries TRBV7-8 and TRBJ2-7; D unclear. The V and J ends lost 0 bases and 1 base respectively, with 13 bases between them. Germline CDR1 SGHVS, CDR2 FQNEAQ. The CDR3 loop spans 16 amino acids. Here the CDR3 DNA reads TGTGCCAGCAGCTTAGCGCAGTGGACGCCATCCTACGAGCAGTACTTC. It yields the protein CASSLAQWTPSYEQYF.